This T cell receptor beta chain was documented in a study of T cell responses to AZD1222 COVID-19 vaccine. In germline, CDR1 is KGHSH, CDR2 LQKENI. The trim removed 2 bases at V and 0 bases at J, leaving 5 bases unmatched. This CDR3 spans 18 amino acids. Study findings and constraints: Among spike-specific TCRs, nearly half reportedly target unmutated variant regions.

Turning to this clone: Its antigen is unknown.

Method: immunoSEQ multiplex PCR; TCRdb's copy keeps in-frame clones and lacks some. The sample consists of approximately 100,000 clones, roughly 86% of them appearing once. This TCR came from an adult who received the MenACWY meningococcal vaccine as a control. This sequence joins TRBV18 and TRBJ2-3; TRBD2 matches at 13 bases. Sequencing was performed on peripheral blood, taken 28 days after the second dose of the MenACWY control vaccine. The CDR3 spells CASSPVGLAGPSTDTQYF. In nucleotides, the CDR3 is TGTGCCAGCTCACCAGTGGGACTAGCGGGGCCTAGCACAGATACGCAGTATTTT.